These 30 T cell receptor beta chains share one sample of origin, sequenced in a study of CD8 T cells in Susac syndrome. An amount of RNA that ranged from 0.5 to 1 ug was reverse transcribed with random hexamers. Via MiXCR, TCRdb re-called the immunoSEQ multiplex PCR reads, giving one row per CDR3 protein. The table includes about 140,000 distinct CDR3 sequences, approximately 95% detected once. The material sequenced was CD4+ T cells from PBMCs. Receptors originate from a human donor with Susac syndrome.

V and J are TRBV18 and TRBJ1-1, with unresolved D. V lost 0 bases and J lost 4, with 12 bases in between. In germline, CDR1 is KGHSH, CDR2 LQKENI. The CDR3 has 15 residues. CDR3 in amino acids: CASSPPAGRATEAFF. The CDR3 DNA reads as TGTGCCAGCTCACCACCCGCGGGAAGGGCCACTGAAGCTTTCTTT.

The CDR3 DNA reads TGTGCCAGCAGTCCCTACGAGCAGTACTTC. It specifies CASSPYEQYF. The chain links TRBV12-3 or TRBV12-4 to TRBJ2-7, with unresolved D. The CDR3 spans 10 residues. Trimming stripped 5 bases from V and 2 bases from J, with 1 base between.

The rearrangement uses TRBV20-1 and TRBJ2-7, with 8 nucleotides matching TRBD1. CDR3 length: 15 amino acids. V lost 6 bases and J lost 6; bases outside the gene matches: 16. The germline CDR1 and CDR2 sequences are DFQATT and SNEGSKA (reference sequence). CDR3 nucleotides: TGCAGTGCCGGGGTTAAGACAGGGGTCATGCTCGAGCAGTACTTC. This sequence encodes CSAGVKTGVMLEQYF.

The chain is built from TRBV4-2 and TRBJ2-4, with unresolved D. The CDR3 runs to 16 residues. Per germline, CDR1 LGHNA and CDR2 YNFKEQ. Trimming removed 0 bases from V and 1 base from J, with 10 bases in between. CDR3 nucleotide sequence: TGTGCCAGCAGCCAAGATAACAGAGCGGCCAAAAACATTCAGTACTTC. The encoded protein is CASSQDNRAAKNIQYF.

V and J are TRBV4-3 and TRBJ2-5; the D gene is possibly TRBD1 (6 bases). The CDR3 runs to 15 residues. Germline V gives CDR1 LGHNA, CDR2 YSLEER. V lost 0 bases to trimming and J lost 5 bases, with 13 bases between them. CDR3 loop: CASSQDFLGAETQYF. The CDR3 nucleotides are TGCGCCAGCAGCCAAGACTTCCTGGGGGCGGAGACCCAGTACTTC.

The chain links TRBV9 to TRBJ2-7; D assignment may be TRBD1 or TRBD2 (5 bases each). The CDR3 runs to 13 residues. Trimming cost V 3 bases and J 9 bases, with 16 bases left between them. CDR1 SGDLS and CDR2 YYNGEE come from the germline V gene. CDR3 sequence (DNA): TGTGCCAGCAGCGCGACAATGCCGGGGCGGCAGTACTTC. This gives the protein CASSATMPGRQYF.

The J gene is TRBJ2-7, the V gene TRBV20-1; 12 bases fit TRBD2. Germline loops: CDR1 DFQATT, CDR2 SNEGSKA (reference sequence). Trimming took 3 bases from V and 9 from J; bases not matched to a gene: 6. CDR3 length: 13 amino acids. CDR3 DNA: TGCAGTGCTAGGTCTCGGACTAGCGGGATGCAGTACTTC. It yields the protein CSARSRTSGMQYF.

This clonotype was seen a single time. Its ends do not fully match the called genes, so a read error is possible. This chain joins TRBV30 and TRBJ1-3, with 7 bases aligning to TRBD1. The V gene's germline CDR1 is GTSNPN and CDR2 SVGIG (reference sequence). The CDR3 is 14 residues long. CDR3 in amino acids: CAYQTGTSRNTIYF. In DNA, the CDR3 is TGTGCCTACCAGACAGGGACCTCTCGAAACACCATATATTTT.

The V call is TRBV24-1, the J call TRBJ2-7; D possibly corresponds to TRBD1 (6 bases). Germline V gene sequence: CDR1 KGHDR, CDR2 SFDVKD. V shed 4 bases and J shed 8 bases, with 11 bases lying between them. This CDR3 has 12 amino acids. The DNA for the CDR3 is TGTGCCACCAGTGACCAGGGGCCTCAGCAGTACTTC. Residues: CATSDQGPQQYF.

CDR3 residues: CSVDLNYGYTF. Here the CDR3 DNA reads TGCAGCGTTGACCTTAACTATGGCTACACCTTC. V is TRBV29-1 and J is TRBJ1-2; D gene uncertain. This CDR3 region has 11 residues. Germline CDR1 reads SQVTM; CDR2 reads ANQGSEA. V was cut by 3 bases and J by 1 base, with 3 bases left in between.

V usage is TRBV15 and J usage is TRBJ2-7, with unresolved D. The CDR3 totals 15 residues. Germline CDR1 reads LNHNV; CDR2 reads YYDKDF (reference sequence). V shed 0 bases and J shed 5 bases, with 14 bases lying between them. The CDR3 loop is CATSRDRLVGNEQYF. The DNA of the CDR3 is TGTGCCACCAGCAGAGATCGATTGGTGGGGAACGAGCAGTACTTC.

The table lists this clonotype with a count of one. The J gene is TRBJ1-4, the V gene TRBV2, with D unclear. CDR1 is SNHLY and CDR2 is FYNNEI in the germline V gene. V dropped 6 bases and J dropped 7 bases, with 9 bases sitting between them. The CDR3 has 12 amino acids. The chain's CDR3 is CASSGELEKLFF. The CDR3 region has the DNA TGTGCCAGCAGCGGGGAACTTGAAAAACTGTTTTTT.

The chain couples TRBV20-1 to TRBJ1-4, with TRBD1 matching 8 bases. The length of the CDR3 is 15 residues. Per the germline V gene, CDR1 is DFQATT and CDR2 is SNEGSKA (reference sequence). V trimming: 6 bases; J trimming: 8 bases; junction bases outside the gene matches: 14. The CDR3 DNA reads as TGCAGTGCCTTCTTACCAGGGGGCGATTACGAAAAACTGTTTTTT. Its translation: CSAFLPGGDYEKLFF.

CDR3 protein: CASSHMGQHSYEQYF. For the CDR3, the DNA is TGCGCCAGCAGTCACATGGGACAGCACTCCTACGAGCAGTACTTC. This chain connects TRBV23-1 to TRBJ2-7, with TRBD1 matching 7 bases. TRBV23-1 falls under the ORF class, with uncertain function. This CDR3 has 15 amino acids. With V trimmed by 3 bases and J by 0 bases, 5 bases remained unmatched.

The chain links TRBV15 to TRBJ2-5; possibly TRBD2 for D (7 bases). CDR1 and CDR2 from the germline V gene are LNHNV and YYDKDF (reference sequence). This CDR3 is 14 amino acids long. V lost 0 bases, J lost 8 bases, and 13 bases lay in between. The CDR3 DNA reads TGTGCCACCAGCAGAGATGGAGGGGGGGGCACCCAGTACTTC. Protein: CATSRDGGGGTQYF.

This chain uses TRBV30 with TRBJ2-3, with TRBD1 as a possible D gene (6 bases). From germline, CDR1 is GTSNPN and CDR2 SVGIG (reference sequence). The CDR3 runs 16 residues. The V end was cut by 3 bases, the J end by 1 base, with 17 bases between. CDR3 in DNA: TGTGCCTGGAGGCCTCAGGGGTCCCTCGGCACAGATACGCAGTATTTT. Its translation: CAWRPQGSLGTDTQYF.

The chain uses TRBV4-1 and TRBJ1-2, with D uncertain. The V gene lost 0 bases and the J gene lost 5 bases, with 28 bases spanning the gap. The V gene's germline CDR1 is MGHRA and CDR2 YSYEKL. The CDR3 is 20 amino acids. CDR3: CASSQDRLIPETRRIYGYTF. CDR3 sequence (DNA): TGCGCCAGCAGCCAAGATCGACTCATTCCCGAGACAAGGAGGATTTATGGCTACACCTTC.

J is TRBJ2-2 and V is TRBV4-2; no firm D call. The germline V gene has CDR1 LGHNA and CDR2 YNFKEQ. Trimming removed 0 bases from V and 6 bases from J, with 8 bases in between. The CDR3 loop spans 14 amino acids. CDR3 amino acids: CASSQDPHAGELFF. The CDR3 DNA sequence: TGTGCCAGCAGCCAAGATCCGCACGCCGGGGAGCTGTTTTTT.

The chain combines TRBV20-1 with TRBJ1-2; weak D call: TRBD1 (5 bases). The CDR3 spans 15 residues. Germline CDR1 reads DFQATT; CDR2 reads SNEGSKA (reference sequence). Trimming cost V 3 bases and J 4 bases, with 18 bases left between them. This chain's CDR3 is CSARVLGESTYGYTF. As DNA, the CDR3 is TGCAGTGCTAGGGTCCTAGGGGAATCCACCTATGGCTACACCTTC.

This clonotype was seen a single time. The gene calls are TRBV5-4 and TRBJ2-1; the D call may be TRBD1 or TRBD2 (6 bases each). V was trimmed by 5 bases and J by 9 bases, leaving 18 bases between them. Germline values: CDR1 SGHNT, CDR2 YYREEE (reference sequence). This CDR3 comprises 14 residues. CDR3 sequence: CASRSGVIGGEQFF. CDR3 bases: TGTGCCAGCAGATCGGGGGTTATAGGGGGTGAGCAGTTCTTC. The full variable domain, its missing parts supplied by reference TRBV5-4 and TRBJ2-1, is ETGVTQSPTHLIKTRGQQVTLRCSSQSGHNTVSWYQQALGQGPQFIFQYYREEENGRGNFPPRFSGLQFPNYSSELNVNALELDDSALYLCASRSGVIGGEQFFGPGTRLTVL.

The V call is TRBV28, the J call TRBJ1-3; possible D gene TRBD1, 5 bases. Trimming shortened V by 2 bases and J by 4 bases, and 6 bases separated the two germline ends. The CDR3 is made up of 13 amino acids. CDR1 is MDHEN, CDR2 SYDVKM, per germline. CDR3 coding DNA: TGTGCCAGCAGTTTACAGGGAGGAAACACCATATATTTT. Translation: CASSLQGGNTIYF. The full variable domain, rest sourced from reference TRBV28 and TRBJ1-3, is DVKVTQSSRYLVKRTGEKVFLECVQDMDHENMFWYRQDPGLGLRLIYFSYDVKMKEKGDIPEGYSVSREKKERFSLILESASTNQTSMYLCASSLQGGNTIYFGEGSWLTVV.

The V gene is TRBV3-1, the J gene TRBJ2-7; D unresolved. Trimming took 0 bases from V and 0 from J, leaving 12 bases between them. Germline V gene lookup returns CDR1 LGHDT and CDR2 YNNKEL (reference sequence). This CDR3 region has 16 residues. The CDR3 reads CASSQDETDPSYEQYF. DNA for the CDR3: TGTGCCAGCAGCCAAGACGAGACCGACCCCTCCTACGAGCAGTACTTC.

Here the CDR3 DNA reads TGCAGCGTTGTTAGCGGTTCCTACGAGCAGTACTTC. Protein sequence: CSVVSGSYEQYF. V is TRBV29-1 and J is TRBJ2-7; TRBD2 might be the D (6 bases). This CDR3 spans 12 amino acids. The V end lost 4 bases, the J end lost 1 base, and 8 bases lay between the germline ends. Germline values: CDR1 SQVTM, CDR2 ANQGSEA.

The chain couples TRBV5-1 to TRBJ2-3; D gene unclear. The CDR3 length is 16 residues. Per germline, CDR1 SGHRS and CDR2 YFSETQ. Trimming shortened V by 5 bases and J by 0 bases, and 16 bases separated the two germline ends. The CDR3 coding sequence is TGCGCCAGCAGACCCAGGCCGGACGGGAGCACAGATACGCAGTATTTT. Protein: CASRPRPDGSTDTQYF.

This chain links TRBV10-3 with TRBJ1-2; D is unclear. CDR3 length: 11 residues. The germline V gene encodes CDR1 ENHRY and CDR2 SYGVKD. Trimming left V 4 bases short and J 7 bases short, with 7 bases between. CDR3 amino acids: CAISAVAGYTF. In DNA, the CDR3 is TGTGCCATCAGTGCAGTGGCTGGCTACACCTTC.

The rearrangement uses TRBV12-3 or TRBV12-4 and TRBJ2-7; 9 positions agree with TRBD2. This CDR3 is 14 amino acids long. The J segment lost 5 bases and the V segment lost 3 bases, leaving 5 bases of the junction unmatched. The CDR3 DNA reads as TGTGCCAGCAGTTTGCGGCTAGCGGGACACGAGCAGTACTTC. As protein: CASSLRLAGHEQYF.

The chain has TRBV20-1 and TRBJ1-1; D possibly corresponds to TRBD1 (6 bases). V dropped 2 bases and J dropped 0 bases, with 10 bases sitting between them. The CDR3 runs to 14 residues. Per the germline V gene, CDR1 is DFQATT and CDR2 is SNEGSKA (reference sequence). The CDR3 loop reads CSARHGQLNTEAFF. CDR3 nucleotide sequence: TGCAGTGCTAGACACGGACAGCTGAACACTGAAGCTTTCTTT.

The CDR3 bases are TGTGCCAGCAGCCCCCGCCCAGAAGGGGGCAAGATAGAGACCCAGTACTTC. The encoded protein is CASSPRPEGGKIETQYF. The chain employs TRBV7-9 and TRBJ2-5; 7 bases fit TRBD1. The CDR3 runs to 17 residues. CDR1 is SEHNR and CDR2 is FQNEAQ in the germline V gene (reference sequence). The V and J ends lost 5 bases and 4 bases, in that order; junction bases with no gene match: 16.

This sequence joins TRBV20-1 and TRBJ2-5; TRBD2 aligns across 9 bases. The CDR3 length is 16 residues. V lost 3 bases, J lost 6 bases, and 14 bases stayed unmatched. CDR1 is DFQATT and CDR2 is SNEGSKA in the germline V gene (reference sequence). The CDR3 region is CSASSFGGGALKTQYF. CDR3 DNA: TGCAGTGCTAGTTCATTCGGCGGGGGGGCCTTAAAGACCCAGTACTTC.

V is TRBV10-3 and J is TRBJ1-2; the D is unclear. CDR1 ENHRY and CDR2 SYGVKD come from the germline V gene. Trimming removed 0 bases from V and 6 bases from J, with 14 bases in between. The CDR3 is made up of 15 amino acids. The CDR3 nucleotides read TGTGCCATCAGTGAGTCCGTGCTGCGGGGTAATGGCTACACCTTC. Protein product: CAISESVLRGNGYTF.